The next 31 T cell receptor beta chains were all read from a single sample in a study of blood T cell repertoires in COVID-19. Method: immunoSEQ multiplex PCR; TCRdb's copy keeps in-frame clones and lacks some. This sample has some 200,000 clones, with around 80% found just once. The sequencing sample was made of peripheral blood. The receptors were sampled from a human donor with acute or convalescent COVID-19. The donor label of this sample is uncertain.

The chain joins TRBV19 to TRBJ2-7; tentatively, D is TRBD2 (6 bases). The CDR3 spans 15 residues. Germline V gene sequence: CDR1 LNHDA, CDR2 SQIVND (reference sequence). The germline V and J ends were trimmed by 11 bases and 3 bases, with 23 bases remaining between them. This chain's CDR3 is CACRSRDSQIYEQYF. CDR3 nucleotide sequence: TGTGCCTGCAGATCTCGGGACTCCCAGATCTACGAGCAGTACTTC.

The rearrangement links TRBV12-3 or TRBV12-4 to TRBJ2-1, with 7 bases lining up with TRBD2. V shed 6 bases, J shed 5 bases, and the junction held 4 bases outside the gene matches. The CDR3 is 13 amino acids. CDR3 DNA sequence: TGTGCCAGCAGCCCGGGACTAAACAATGAGCAGTTCTTC. It translates to CASSPGLNNEQFF.

The chain recombines TRBV5-4 with TRBJ2-3; tentatively, D is TRBD2 (5 bases). The CDR3 extends over 16 amino acids. V was shortened by 5 bases and J by 0 bases, with 16 bases between the two germline ends. In germline, CDR1 is SGHNT, CDR2 YYREEE (reference sequence). The CDR3 reads CASRKGWRGSTDTQYF. In DNA, the CDR3 is TGTGCCAGCAGAAAAGGGTGGCGCGGGAGCACAGATACGCAGTATTTT.

The chain carries TRBV28 and TRBJ2-7; TRBD2 aligns across 7 bases. The CDR3 is 12 residues long. CDR1 is MDHEN and CDR2 is SYDVKM in the germline V gene. With V trimmed by 6 bases and J by 6 bases, 5 bases remained unmatched. The CDR3 reads CASSQTSLEQYF. CDR3 in DNA: TGTGCCAGCAGCCAGACTAGCCTCGAGCAGTACTTC.

The chain has TRBV5-5 and TRBJ2-7; 7 bases line up with TRBD1. V shed 0 bases and J 3 bases; nucleotides not matched to a gene: 3. CDR1 and CDR2 (germline): SGHKS, YYEKEE (reference sequence). The CDR3 runs 14 residues. Here the CDR3 DNA reads TGTGCCAGCAGCTTGGCAGGGGGAGTCTACGAGCAGTACTTC. Translated, it gives CASSLAGGVYEQYF.

The CDR3: CASSLDRGPGNTIYF. In nucleotides, the CDR3 is TGTGCCAGCAGCTTAGACAGGGGGCCTGGAAACACCATATATTTT. The chain joins TRBV7-2 to TRBJ1-3; TRBD1 matches 9 bases. This CDR3 spans 15 amino acids. Trimming at V came to 1 base and at J to 2 bases, leaving 0 bases not matched to a gene. The germline V gene encodes CDR1 SGHTA and CDR2 FQGNSA.

The chain uses TRBV19 and TRBJ1-5; D call uncertain. The CDR3 consists of 12 residues. Per the germline V gene, CDR1 is LNHDA and CDR2 is SQIVND (reference sequence). V was shortened by 5 bases and J by 3 bases, with 5 bases between the two germline ends. The CDR3 sequence is CASSEDNQPQHF. As DNA, the CDR3 is TGTGCCAGTAGTGAGGACAATCAGCCCCAGCATTTT.

This clone was observed a few times. The rearrangement links TRBV2 to TRBJ1-1; tentatively, D is TRBD1 (5 bases). This CDR3 is 14 amino acids long. Germline V gene sequence: CDR1 SNHLY, CDR2 FYNNEI. V shed 6 bases and J shed 5 bases, with 16 bases lying between them. The CDR3, as DNA: TGTGCCAGCAGCGCGGGCCGGGGGACGACTGAAGCTTTCTTT. Its protein product is CASSAGRGTTEAFF.

This clone was found a few times. At the DNA level, this CDR3 is encoded by other sequences in the same sample as well. The chain employs TRBV19 and TRBJ1-6, with 7 bases that match TRBD1. Germline CDR1 is LNHDA and CDR2 is SQIVND (reference sequence). The CDR3 has 13 residues. The junction had 1 base not matched to a gene; V was cut back by 4 bases and J by 7 bases. This chain's CDR3 is CASSTTGNSPLHF. The CDR3 DNA reads as TGTGCCAGTAGTACGACAGGGAATTCACCCCTCCACTTT.

This clone has just one count. This chain connects TRBV27 to TRBJ1-2; D remains ambiguous. Germline CDR1 MNHEY, CDR2 SMNVEV (reference sequence). CDR3 length: 12 residues. The CDR3 is CAVRTGGLSYTF. CDR3 sequence (DNA): TGTGCAGTGAGGACGGGAGGGTTGAGCTACACCTTC.

The chain couples TRBV14 to TRBJ2-2; perhaps TRBD2 as D (5 bases). V was clipped by 5 bases and J by 0 bases, with 13 bases between them. This CDR3 has 16 residues. CDR1 is SGHDN and CDR2 is FVKESK in the germline V gene. DNA for the CDR3: TGTGCCAGCAGCACGAGGACGGGGTCGAACACCGGGGAGCTGTTTTTT. It is translated as CASSTRTGSNTGELFF.

This chain connects TRBV5-1 to TRBJ2-1; 9 positions match TRBD2. The CDR3 is 17 residues long. V shed 3 bases, J shed 1 base, and the junction held 8 bases outside the gene matches. The germline V gene encodes CDR1 SGHRS and CDR2 YFSETQ. In DNA, the CDR3 is TGCGCCAGCAGCTCGTCCCCCCTAGCGGGGTCCTACAATGAGCAGTTCTTC. Residues: CASSSSPLAGSYNEQFF.

V usage is TRBV5-6 and J usage is TRBJ1-1; 7 bases agree with TRBD1. This CDR3 comprises 15 residues. V was pared by 4 bases and J by 1 base, with 7 bases of the junction left unmatched. Germline V CDR1 and CDR2: SGHDT, YYEEEE. The CDR3 coding sequence is TGTGCCAGCAGCAAACAGGGGATACGGAACACTGAAGCTTTCTTT. Translating it yields CASSKQGIRNTEAFF.

This clone showed up just a few times. As DNA, the CDR3 is TGCAGCGTAGCCACTAGCGGGAGGGGGGAGACCCAGTACTTC. Translated: CSVATSGRGETQYF. The V and J genes are TRBV29-1 and TRBJ2-5, with 13 bases identical to TRBD2. Germline lookup yields CDR1 SQVTM and CDR2 ANQGSEA. J gave up 5 bases and V 6 bases, and 6 bases lay outside the gene matches. The CDR3 runs 14 residues.

The chain joins TRBV19 to TRBJ2-6; 8 bases fit TRBD1. Losses at the gene ends were 6 bases for V and 0 bases for J; bases not matched to a gene: 7. From germline, CDR1 is LNHDA and CDR2 SQIVND (reference sequence). CDR3 length: 17 amino acids. Here the CDR3 reads CASRPGQDISGANVLTF. The CDR3 DNA is TGTGCCAGTAGACCGGGACAGGACATCTCTGGGGCCAACGTCCTGACTTTC.

This chain connects TRBV28 to TRBJ2-2; D is unresolved. CDR1 and CDR2 (germline): MDHEN, SYDVKM. The CDR3 contains 15 residues. Trimming took off 0 bases at V and 1 base at J, with 6 bases between the two ends. CDR3 sequence: CASSLWAENTGELFF. The CDR3 DNA follows: TGTGCCAGCAGTTTATGGGCAGAGAACACCGGGGAGCTGTTTTTT.

This rearrangement joins TRBV18 to TRBJ2-7; D is perhaps TRBD1 (5 bases). Looked up from germline, CDR1 is KGHSH and CDR2 is LQKENI. The length of the CDR3 is 16 residues. Trimming left V 2 bases short and J 2 bases short, with 16 bases between. The CDR3 region is CASSPVGTGWTYEQYF. CDR3 in DNA: TGTGCCAGCTCACCAGTTGGCACAGGCTGGACCTACGAGCAGTACTTC.

The J gene is TRBJ2-6, the V gene TRBV2; tentative D call: TRBD1 (5 bases). The V gene's germline CDR1 is SNHLY and CDR2 FYNNEI. The ends were cut back, 2 bases at V and 4 bases at J, with 6 bases in the middle. There are 14 residues in the CDR3. CDR3 residues: CASSERGGANVLTF. The CDR3 DNA is TGTGCCAGCAGTGAAAGGGGAGGGGCCAACGTCCTGACTTTC.

V gene TRBV7-9 combines with J gene TRBJ2-2; 10 bases are shared with TRBD2. The V gene end was trimmed by 6 bases and the J gene end by 5 bases; junction bases not matched to a gene: 6. CDR1 SEHNR and CDR2 FQNEAQ come from the germline V gene (reference sequence). This CDR3 is built from 15 residues. CDR3 in amino acids: CASRTGLAATGELFF. For the CDR3, the DNA is TGTGCCAGCAGGACTGGACTAGCGGCGACCGGGGAGCTGTTTTTT.

J is TRBJ1-1 and V is TRBV27; D is perhaps TRBD1 (5 bases). The V end lost 6 bases, the J end lost 3 bases, and 14 bases lay between the germline ends. Germline V gene sequence: CDR1 MNHEY, CDR2 SMNVEV (reference sequence). This CDR3 contains 14 residues. The CDR3 sequence: CASRRGYGYTEAFF. DNA of the CDR3: TGTGCCAGCAGGCGGGGGTATGGTTACACTGAAGCTTTCTTT.

The chain carries TRBV7-2 and TRBJ2-5; a possible D gene is TRBD1 (5 bases). This CDR3 contains 15 residues. CDR1 and CDR2 from the germline V gene are SGHTA and FQGNSA. V lost 5 bases and J lost 4, with 17 bases in between. The DNA of the CDR3 is TGTGCCAGCAGCCCACCGACAGCGATGGGAGAGACCCAGTACTTC. Amino acid sequence: CASSPPTAMGETQYF.

The chain combines TRBV6-5 with TRBJ1-1; 8 nucleotides align to TRBD1. In germline, CDR1 is MNHEY, CDR2 SVGAGI. V gave up 9 bases and J gave up 5 bases; unmatched junction bases: 11. This CDR3 spans 14 amino acids. CDR3 in amino acids: CASRIQGAQTEAFF. CDR3 DNA: TGTGCCAGTCGTATTCAGGGGGCGCAGACTGAAGCTTTCTTT.

This clone was seen a single time. The V and J genes are TRBV5-1 and TRBJ2-2; a possible D gene is TRBD1 (6 bases). V shed 4 bases and J shed 2 bases, with 12 bases lying between them. CDR1 SGHRS and CDR2 YFSETQ come from the germline V gene. This CDR3 is 15 amino acids long. CDR3 coding DNA: TGCGCCAGCAGCGTAGGACAGACAAACACCGGGGAGCTGTTTTTT. This sequence encodes CASSVGQTNTGELFF.

The rearrangement links TRBV28 to TRBJ1-4; 11 bases agree with TRBD1. Germline CDR1 and CDR2: MDHEN and SYDVKM. The CDR3 sequence is 16 residues long. Trimming cost V 11 bases and J 1 base; bases outside gene matches: 9. The CDR3 region has the DNA TGTGCCTCCGCGGGACAGGGGGGAGTAACTAATGAAAAACTGTTTTTT. Translation gives CASAGQGGVTNEKLFF.

The count of this clone is one. Other DNA sequences in the same sample also yield this CDR3. The CDR3 DNA is TGTGCCAGCAGCTTAGGGGGGGAAGTGGTCTATGGCTACACCTTC. This translates into CASSLGGEVVYGYTF. V is TRBV7-9 and J is TRBJ1-2; D possibly corresponds to TRBD1 (5 bases). The V and J ends lost 1 base and 4 bases respectively, with 13 bases between them. The V gene's germline CDR1 is SEHNR and CDR2 FQNEAQ (reference sequence). The CDR3 contains 15 residues.

In this sample, this clone turned up a few times. The chain uses TRBV18 and TRBJ1-1, with 8 bases identical to TRBD1. From germline, CDR1 is KGHSH and CDR2 LQKENI. The ends lost 3 bases at V and 6 bases at J; junction bases unmatched: 3. The CDR3 runs 13 residues. This CDR3 is CASSPLDRAEAFF. In nucleotides, the CDR3 is TGTGCCAGCTCACCCCTGGACAGGGCTGAAGCTTTCTTT.

This chain joins TRBV6-1 and TRBJ2-7; 8 bases are shared with TRBD2. Germline CDR1 MNHNS, CDR2 SASEGT. V was pared by 2 bases and J by 3 bases, with 3 bases of the junction left unmatched. There are 14 residues in the CDR3. This CDR3 is CASSESGRDYEQYF. The CDR3, as DNA: TGTGCCAGCAGTGAAAGCGGGAGAGACTACGAGCAGTACTTC.

The CDR3 DNA is TGTGCCAGCAGTTTAACGGGACTTGGAAACACCATATATTTT. This translates into CASSLTGLGNTIYF. The chain couples TRBV27 to TRBJ1-3; TRBD1 might be the D (5 bases). Germline V CDR1 and CDR2: MNHEY, SMNVEV (reference sequence). Trimming left V 2 bases short and J 3 bases short, with 8 bases between. The CDR3 is 14 amino acids.

CDR3 region: CASSLGGDYEQYF. In DNA form, the CDR3 reads TGTGCCAGCAGCTTAGGGGGGGACTACGAGCAGTACTTC. V gene TRBV11-2 combines with J gene TRBJ2-7, with a weak D call TRBD2 (6 bases). CDR3 length: 13 amino acids. V dropped 1 base and J dropped 3 bases, with 7 bases sitting between them. Germline V gene data show CDR1 as SGHAT and CDR2 as FQNNGV.

This clone has only a few counts. This sequence joins TRBV10-3 and TRBJ1-1; TRBD1 is a possible D gene (5 bases). V was clipped by 1 base and J by 6 bases, with 15 bases between them. The CDR3 consists of 15 residues. CDR1 is ENHRY, CDR2 SYGVKD, per germline. The CDR3 here is CAISELPGREAEAFF. CDR3 DNA sequence: TGTGCCATCAGTGAGTTACCGGGACGGGAGGCTGAAGCTTTCTTT.

The chain combines TRBV7-9 with TRBJ2-6, with a tentative D call TRBD1 (5 bases). V was trimmed by 5 bases and J by 1 base, leaving 12 bases between them. Germline V gene data show CDR1 as SEHNR and CDR2 as FQNEAQ (reference sequence). CDR3 length: 16 amino acids. The CDR3 loop reads CASSKTVPSGANVLTF. CDR3 bases: TGTGCCAGCAGCAAGACAGTCCCTTCTGGGGCCAACGTCCTGACTTTC. Supplemented by reference TRBV7-9 and TRBJ2-6, the full variable domain reads DTGVSQNPRHKITKRGQNVTFRCDPISEHNRLYWYRQTLGQGPEFLTYFQNEAQLEKSRLLSDRFSAERPKGSFSTLEIQRTEQGDSAMYLCASSKTVPSGANVLTFGAGSRLTVL.